Presented here are 10 T cell receptor beta chains from one specimen sequenced in a study of T cell repertoires in aging, cancer and after chemotherapy. Peripheral blood genomic DNA, not sorted cells or RNA, was the template. TRB rearrangements spanning V, D and J were amplified using mixed TRB-A/B primers. TCRdb redid the calling of the multiplex PCR reads with MiXCR, one entry per CDR3 protein. The table lists 2,000 or so distinct CDR3 sequences, approximately 15% of them singletons. The specimen sequenced was blood. These receptors were taken from a human donor with a solid tumor.

The V call is TRBV28, the J call TRBJ1-1; a weak D match, TRBD1 (6 bases). CDR3 length: 12 residues. Germline-derived CDR1 and CDR2 are MDHEN and SYDVKM. Deletions cut 10 bases from V and 0 bases from J, with 9 bases between. The CDR3 bases are TGTGCCACCGGACAGTTGAACACTGAAGCTTTCTTT. Its translation: CATGQLNTEAFF.

The gene calls are TRBV6-5 and TRBJ2-7; tentatively, D is TRBD2 (7 bases). Germline V gene data show CDR1 as MNHEY and CDR2 as SVGAGI. The CDR3 is 15 residues long. V was clipped by 6 bases and J by 5 bases, with 20 bases between them. The chain's CDR3 is CASSPRGGGGHEQYF. As DNA, the CDR3 is TGTGCCAGCAGCCCAAGGGGGGGGGGCGGCCACGAGCAGTACTTC.

By sample fraction, this clonotype is large. The CDR3 region has the DNA TGCAGCGTCAGACTAGAATCCACCTCCTACGAGCAGTACTTC. Protein: CSVRLESTSYEQYF. The genes are TRBV29-1 and TRBJ2-7; D perhaps matches TRBD2 (6 bases). Deletions cut 6 bases from V and 0 bases from J, with 15 bases between. This CDR3 is built from 14 residues. The germline gives CDR1 SQVTM, CDR2 ANQGSEA.

This sequence joins TRBV19 and TRBJ2-4, with D maybe TRBD1 (6 bases). Trimming left V 5 bases short and J 7 bases short, with 21 bases between. This CDR3 spans 16 amino acids. CDR1 is LNHDA, CDR2 SQIVND, per germline (reference sequence). As DNA, the CDR3 is TGTGCCAGTAGTGTATTCCCCCCCACAGGGATGAACATTCAGTACTTC. Its protein product is CASSVFPPTGMNIQYF.

In its sample, this clonotype ranks as medium-sized (0.01 to 0.1%). The chain uses TRBV27 and TRBJ2-7, with D perhaps matching TRBD1 or TRBD2 (6 bases each). Germline V gives CDR1 MNHEY, CDR2 SMNVEV (reference sequence). V lost 3 bases, J lost 5 bases, and 11 bases lay in between. CDR3 length equals 13 residues. CDR3 loop: CASSFRGQHEQYF. DNA for the CDR3: TGTGCCAGCAGTTTTCGGGGGCAGCACGAGCAGTACTTC.

This chain uses TRBV4-2 with TRBJ2-7; 9 nucleotides align to TRBD1. CDR3 length: 17 residues. Germline V lookup: CDR1 LGHNA, CDR2 YNFKEQ. Germline trimming cut 0 bases from V and 1 base from J; bases unmatched to any gene: 7. The CDR3 protein is CASSQDLVGTGSYEQYF. In nucleotides, the CDR3 is TGTGCCAGCAGCCAAGATCTGGTGGGGACAGGGTCCTACGAGCAGTACTTC.

In its sample, this clonotype ranks as large. The chain employs TRBV27 and TRBJ2-7; 9 bases fit TRBD1. J was trimmed by 4 bases and V by 5 bases; bases with no gene match: 3. Germline loops: CDR1 MNHEY, CDR2 SMNVEV (reference sequence). The CDR3 runs to 13 residues. DNA for the CDR3: TGTGCCAGCAGTCCCGGGACAGGGTACGAGCAGTACTTC. It is translated as CASSPGTGYEQYF.

By share of the sample, this clonotype is medium-sized. The chain is built from TRBV6-6 and TRBJ1-4; the match to TRBD1 covers 9 bases. CDR3 length: 15 residues. Per germline, CDR1 MNHNY and CDR2 SVGAGI (reference sequence). The V and J ends lost 5 bases and 8 bases, in that order; junction bases with no gene match: 9. The CDR3 protein is CASSPLTGGWEKLFF. The CDR3 DNA sequence: TGTGCCAGCAGTCCGTTGACAGGGGGTTGGGAAAAACTGTTTTTT.

This clonotype is deemed medium-sized. The genes are TRBV6-2 or TRBV6-3 and TRBJ2-7; TRBD2 agrees at 13 bases. The CDR3 loop spans 15 amino acids. The ends lost 6 bases at V and 3 bases at J; junction bases unmatched: 5. CDR1 is MNHEY, CDR2 SVGEGT, per germline. CDR3 amino acids: CASRATSGGGYEQYF. The CDR3 DNA sequence: TGTGCCAGCAGAGCTACTAGCGGGGGGGGCTACGAGCAGTACTTC.

The J gene is TRBJ1-5, the V gene TRBV4-3, with a possible D match to TRBD1 (5 bases). Trimming left V 1 base short and J 2 bases short, with 9 bases between. Germline assignment: CDR1 LGHNA and CDR2 YSLEER. The CDR3 is made up of 15 amino acids. For the CDR3, the DNA is TGCGCCAGCAGCCAAGGGCAGGGAGGCAATCAGCCCCAGCATTTT. It translates to CASSQGQGGNQPQHF.